A single T cell receptor beta chain is shown here with its context. Its antigen is not identified. Different DNA sequences within this sample yield the same CDR3. These data originate in a study of shared clonotypes between healthy human individuals. Broader study findings: Shared across several donors were roughly 4.8% of the naive CD4 clonotypes.

The V end lost 3 bases, the J end lost 1 base, and 3 bases lay between the germline ends. Germline-derived CDR1 and CDR2 are MDHEN and SYDVKM. This CDR3 is 13 amino acids long. Data came from immunoSEQ multiplex PCR; TCRdb stores just in-frame clones and leaves some out. The sample consists of about 2.5 million clones, about nine tenths of them appearing once. The authors divided CD4+ cells into CD45RA+ naive and CD45RA-negative memory subsets. This clonotype was sampled from a man between 18 and 29 years old in good health. Some clones in this sample may be carry-over from other donors' samples. The rearrangement uses TRBV28 and TRBJ2-2; D remains unclear. Specimen: naive CD4+ T cells from PBMCs. Subset given: CD45RA+ positively selected. The CDR3 is CASSFLNTGELFF. The CDR3 region has the DNA TGTGCCAGCAGTTTCCTGAACACCGGGGAGCTGTTTTTT.